Below are 26 T cell receptor beta chains sequenced from a single sample in a study of identifying expanded T cells in peripheral blood. Sequencing used immunoSEQ multiplex PCR; TCRdb keeps in-frame clones, though not all of them. Of approximately 100,000 clones listed, around 90% are singletons. The sequenced material came from blood. These receptors were taken from a person between 18 and 75 years old in good health.

This clone was seen once. The genes are TRBV7-8 and TRBJ2-1; D uncertain. The CDR3 covers 17 residues. Germline V gene data show CDR1 as SGHVS and CDR2 as FQNEAQ. The V end lost 2 bases, the J end lost 3 bases, and 17 bases lay between the germline ends. The CDR3 DNA sequence: TGTGCCAGCAGCTTAATGTCCCCCGTTGGCAACTACAATGAGCAGTTCTTC. Protein product: CASSLMSPVGNYNEQFF.

This clone was detected once. The V call is TRBV18, the J call TRBJ2-7, with TRBD1 matching 7 bases. The V and J ends lost 3 bases and 2 bases, in that order; junction bases with no gene match: 4. The CDR3 covers 14 residues. The germline CDR1 and CDR2 sequences are KGHSH and LQKENI. Here the CDR3 reads CASSPDRDAYEQYF. For the CDR3, the DNA is TGTGCCAGCTCACCCGACAGGGATGCCTACGAGCAGTACTTC.

Comments on this clone: Distinct nucleotide sequences in the sample also encode this CDR3. The chain employs TRBV19 and TRBJ2-2; D is ambiguous. The CDR3 is 14 amino acids. The V gene's germline CDR1 is LNHDA and CDR2 SQIVND (reference sequence). The V end lost 6 bases, the J end lost 4 bases, and 12 bases lay between the germline ends. The DNA for the CDR3 is TGTGCCAGTAGCCAAGACCGCATCACCGGGGAGCTGTTTTTT. Amino acid sequence: CASSQDRITGELFF.

The chain joins TRBV15 to TRBJ2-1; no reliable D call. This CDR3 is built from 15 residues. Germline CDR1 LNHNV, CDR2 YYDKDF (reference sequence). The V end was cut by 2 bases, the J end by 8 bases, with 16 bases between. The DNA of the CDR3 is TGTGCCACCAGCAGACCAGAGATCCAAGGTTATGAGCAGTTCTTC. It translates to CATSRPEIQGYEQFF.

The chain links TRBV2 to TRBJ1-5; D may be TRBD1 (5 bases). Between the trimmed V and J ends, which lost 6 bases and 0 bases, there was a span of 9 bases. This CDR3 region has 14 residues. From germline, CDR1 is SNHLY and CDR2 FYNNEI. Here the CDR3 DNA reads TGTGCCAGCAGCGACAGAAATAGCAATCAGCCCCAGCATTTT. Its translation is CASSDRNSNQPQHF.

The chain couples TRBV2 to TRBJ1-1; tentatively, D is TRBD1 (5 bases). This CDR3 has 13 residues. V was trimmed by 6 bases and J by 3 bases, leaving 11 bases between them. The germline V gene encodes CDR1 SNHLY and CDR2 FYNNEI. The CDR3 DNA reads TGTGCCAGCAGGGCGCCGGGGGACACTGAAGCTTTCTTT. Its protein is CASRAPGDTEAFF.

This rearrangement joins TRBV18 to TRBJ1-2; TRBD1 matches at 7 bases. Looked up from germline, CDR1 is KGHSH and CDR2 is LQKENI. The trim removed 3 bases at V and 4 bases at J, leaving 8 bases unmatched. CDR3 length: 15 amino acids. The CDR3 DNA reads as TGTGCCAGCTCACCTTCGACAGGGCATGGCTATGGCTACACCTTC. Translated: CASSPSTGHGYGYTF.

The chain links TRBV15 to TRBJ2-1; 8 bases agree with TRBD2. The germline V gene has CDR1 LNHNV and CDR2 YYDKDF (reference sequence). The CDR3 sequence is 19 residues long. V lost 0 bases to trimming and J lost 4 bases; unmatched junction nucleotides: 14. CDR3 sequence reads: CATSREGAGSGVEYNEQFF. CDR3 nucleotide sequence: TGTGCCACCAGCAGAGAGGGCGCAGGTAGCGGGGTGGAGTACAATGAGCAGTTCTTC.

V gene TRBV7-6 combines with J gene TRBJ2-5, with 9 bases matching TRBD2. Trimming removed 8 bases from V and 3 bases from J; junction bases left unmatched: 7. This CDR3 is built from 14 residues. Germline V lookup: CDR1 SGHVS, CDR2 FNYEAQ. The CDR3 region is CASRGGETKETQYF. The DNA of the CDR3 is TGTGCCAGCCGCGGGGGGGAGACTAAAGAGACCCAGTACTTC.

CDR3 region: CASSPTSGPETQYF. DNA for the CDR3: TGTGCCAGCTCGCCGACTAGCGGTCCAGAGACCCAGTACTTC. V usage is TRBV18 and J usage is TRBJ2-5, with 9 bases lining up with TRBD2. CDR3 size: 14 residues. CDR1 and CDR2 from the germline V gene are KGHSH and LQKENI. After removal of 6 bases from V and 4 bases from J, the junction contained 6 bases not matched to a gene.

This chain connects TRBV5-6 to TRBJ1-6; 8 positions agree with TRBD1. CDR3 length: 16 residues. V shed 4 bases and J 6 bases; nucleotides not matched to a gene: 9. The germline CDR1 and CDR2 sequences are SGHDT and YYEEEE. The CDR3 reads CASSVAGGGRNSPLHF. The CDR3 nucleotides read TGTGCCAGCAGCGTGGCAGGGGGCGGACGTAATTCACCCCTCCACTTT.

This chain links TRBV5-4 with TRBJ1-2, with 8 bases that match TRBD1. Germline V gives CDR1 SGHNT, CDR2 YYREEE (reference sequence). The CDR3 has 14 amino acids. The junction had 5 bases not matched to a gene; V was cut back by 6 bases and J by 1 base. CDR3 sequence (DNA): TGTGCCAGCATCGTAGACAGGGGTAACTATGGCTACACCTTC. Its translation: CASIVDRGNYGYTF.

The gene calls are TRBV4-3 and TRBJ1-6; the D is unclear. Germline V gene data show CDR1 as LGHNA and CDR2 as YSLEER. V lost 1 base and J 8 bases, leaving 9 bases between the germline ends. The CDR3 runs 14 residues. CDR3 bases: TGCGCCAGCAGCCAAGGTGGCAATTATTCACCCCTCCACTTT. Protein product: CASSQGGNYSPLHF.

The chain couples TRBV14 to TRBJ2-5; 8 nucleotides align to TRBD1. The V gene's germline CDR1 is SGHDN and CDR2 FVKESK. Trimming at V came to 4 bases and at J to 13 bases, leaving 11 bases not matched to a gene. The CDR3 is 13 residues long. The CDR3 DNA reads TGTGCCAGCAGCCCCTTTGCCCTGGGACAGGTGTACTTC. This translates into CASSPFALGQVYF.

The rearrangement uses TRBV2 and TRBJ1-2; D not resolved. Germline CDR1 SNHLY, CDR2 FYNNEI. The V end was cut by 5 bases, the J end by 2 bases, with 21 bases between. The CDR3 has 17 residues. CDR3 region: CASSPLPRGIGNYGYTF. DNA for the CDR3: TGTGCCAGCAGTCCACTCCCCCGAGGGATTGGAAACTATGGCTACACCTTC.

V gene TRBV6-5 combines with J gene TRBJ2-7; D remains ambiguous. Germline V lookup: CDR1 MNHEY, CDR2 SVGAGI. CDR3 length: 14 residues. Deletions cut 1 base from V and 0 bases from J, with 7 bases between. CDR3 region: CASSYFGFSYEQYF. The CDR3 DNA reads as TGTGCCAGCAGTTACTTCGGGTTCTCCTACGAGCAGTACTTC.

This rearrangement joins TRBV4-2 to TRBJ2-1; unclear D gene. V lost 3 bases and J 9 bases, leaving 12 bases between the germline ends. Germline CDR1 is LGHNA and CDR2 is YNFKEQ. The CDR3 loop spans 13 amino acids. As DNA, the CDR3 is TGTGCCAGCAGCCAGCGTTTATTGGGTGAGCAGTTCTTC. It encodes CASSQRLLGEQFF.

The genes are TRBV7-7 and TRBJ2-2; 8 bases agree with TRBD1. The V segment lost 3 bases and the J segment 7 bases; nucleotides outside the gene matches: 7. The CDR3 has 15 residues. Looked up from germline, CDR1 is SSHAT and CDR2 is FNYEAQ (reference sequence). CDR3 residues: CASSFAEQGVGELFF. The CDR3 nucleotides are TGTGCCAGCAGCTTCGCCGAACAGGGGGTCGGGGAGCTGTTTTTT.

The J gene is TRBJ2-1, the V gene TRBV6-5; D may be TRBD1 (5 bases). CDR3 length: 12 residues. With 5 bases removed from V and 11 bases from J, the gap between germline ends came to 13 bases. The V gene's germline CDR1 is MNHEY and CDR2 SVGAGI. The chain's CDR3 is CASSQTRVKQFF. In DNA form, the CDR3 reads TGTGCCAGCAGTCAAACCAGGGTCAAGCAGTTCTTC.

V usage is TRBV2 and J usage is TRBJ2-5; possibly TRBD1 or TRBD2 for D (5 bases each). Trimming pared 3 bases from V and 5 bases from J, leaving 10 bases between. Germline V gives CDR1 SNHLY, CDR2 FYNNEI. This CDR3 has 13 amino acids. CDR3 sequence reads: CASSERWGETQYF. The DNA of the CDR3 is TGTGCCAGCAGTGAGCGATGGGGGGAGACCCAGTACTTC.

V and J are TRBV27 and TRBJ2-1; 7 bases are a match to TRBD1. Germline values: CDR1 MNHEY, CDR2 SMNVEV (reference sequence). The CDR3 contains 14 residues. The V segment lost 5 bases and the J segment 6 bases; nucleotides outside the gene matches: 7. CDR3 region: CASSHRQGTNEQFF. The CDR3 coding sequence is TGTGCCAGCAGTCACCGACAGGGCACCAATGAGCAGTTCTTC.

The chain has TRBV4-3 and TRBJ1-3; unclear D gene. Germline V gives CDR1 LGHNA, CDR2 YSLEER. This CDR3 is 13 amino acids long. V dropped 4 bases and J dropped 0 bases, with 4 bases sitting between them. CDR3 residues: CASSRNSGNTIYF. In DNA form, the CDR3 reads TGCGCCAGCAGCCGGAACTCTGGAAACACCATATATTTT.

The CDR3 region has the DNA TGTGCCAGCTCGTCAACAGGGGTAGGAAACCATGAGCAGTTCTTC. Its protein is CASSSTGVGNHEQFF. The V gene is TRBV18, the J gene TRBJ2-1; 7 nucleotides align to TRBD1. The CDR3 is 15 amino acids. Germline values: CDR1 KGHSH, CDR2 LQKENI. J was trimmed by 8 bases and V by 6 bases; bases with no gene match: 13.

The gene calls are TRBV4-3 and TRBJ1-4; possibly TRBD1 for D (5 bases). V was pared by 0 bases and J by 10 bases, with 9 bases between. This CDR3 has 13 residues. In germline, CDR1 is LGHNA, CDR2 YSLEER. The CDR3 protein is CASSQEAGGKLFF. CDR3 DNA: TGCGCCAGCAGCCAAGAGGCTGGGGGAAAACTGTTTTTT.

The chain uses TRBV29-1 and TRBJ2-1; 8 bases fit TRBD2. Germline loops: CDR1 SQVTM, CDR2 ANQGSEA. This CDR3 is built from 13 residues. J lost 7 bases, V lost 4 bases, and 6 bases had no gene match. This CDR3 reads CSVAGGPFNEQFF. The CDR3 DNA follows: TGCAGCGTTGCGGGGGGGCCGTTTAATGAGCAGTTCTTC.

The V gene is TRBV5-6, the J gene TRBJ1-1, with 7 bases fitting TRBD1. This CDR3 spans 13 amino acids. The V gene's germline CDR1 is SGHDT and CDR2 YYEEEE. V shed 3 bases and J 3 bases; nucleotides not matched to a gene: 2. The CDR3 loop is CASSYDRDTEAFF. CDR3 nucleotides: TGTGCCAGCAGCTACGACAGGGACACTGAAGCTTTCTTT.